This T cell receptor (beta chain) was sequenced for a study of T cell responses to AZD1222 COVID-19 vaccine. Germline CDR1 and CDR2: SQVTM and ANQGSEA. The CDR3 sequence is 13 residues long. V lost 1 base to trimming and J lost 4 bases; unmatched junction nucleotides: 2. Profiling relied on immunoSEQ multiplex PCR, and the TCRdb table lists in-frame clones only, not all of them. The repertoire consists of about 75,000 clones, with about 91% occurring once and the leading ten covering 9% to 10%. The gene calls are TRBV29-1 and TRBJ1-1; 8 bases map to TRBD1. The sample consisted of peripheral blood, taken 28 days after the second dose of the MenACWY control vaccine. The clonotype comes from an adult who received the MenACWY meningococcal vaccine as a control. CDR3 sequence (DNA): TGCAGCGTTGAAGTGACAGGGGTCACTGAAGCTTTCTTT. Translating gives CSVEVTGVTEAFF.